The present TCR beta chain was sequenced within a study of PD-1 blockade in mismatch repair-deficient tumors. Study background: Enrolled about 2013-2017, patients had progressing, pretreated mismatch repair-deficient cancers of about a dozen types.

Using immunoSEQ multiplex PCR, the repertoire was profiled, and TCRdb retains in-frame clones only, with some absent. The table has 49,000 or so clones, about 84% seen once. Overall study results and limits: Tumor-resident clones, often undetectable pretreatment in blood, expanded then contracted after pembrolizumab.

Every patient had mismatch repair deficiency by PCR or immunohistochemistry. TCRs were sequenced from a few patients responding to pembrolizumab. Note on this clone: The antigen is not known.

Per germline, CDR1 SGHTA and CDR2 FQGNSA. V was clipped by 3 bases and J by 5 bases; unmatched bases: 7. The CDR3 runs to 17 residues. This receptor was identified in an adult with mismatch repair-deficient cancer. V gene TRBV7-2 combines with J gene TRBJ2-3; 14 nucleotides line up with TRBD2. The sample in question was peripheral blood, obtained less than 21 weeks after starting pembrolizumab. This CDR3 reads CASSFWGLAGVRDTQYF. The CDR3 DNA reads as TGTGCCAGCAGCTTCTGGGGACTAGCGGGAGTAAGAGATACGCAGTATTTT.